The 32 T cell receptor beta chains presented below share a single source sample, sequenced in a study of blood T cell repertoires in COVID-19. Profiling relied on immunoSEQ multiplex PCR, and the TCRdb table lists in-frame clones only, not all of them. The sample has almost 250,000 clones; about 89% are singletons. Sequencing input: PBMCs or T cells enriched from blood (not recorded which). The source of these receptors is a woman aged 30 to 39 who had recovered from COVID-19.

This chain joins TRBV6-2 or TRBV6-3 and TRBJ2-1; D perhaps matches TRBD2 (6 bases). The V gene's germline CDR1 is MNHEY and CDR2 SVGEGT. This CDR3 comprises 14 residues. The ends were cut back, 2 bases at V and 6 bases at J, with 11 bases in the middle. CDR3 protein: CASSYPAGINEQFF. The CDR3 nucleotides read TGTGCCAGCAGTTACCCGGCGGGAATCAATGAGCAGTTCTTC.

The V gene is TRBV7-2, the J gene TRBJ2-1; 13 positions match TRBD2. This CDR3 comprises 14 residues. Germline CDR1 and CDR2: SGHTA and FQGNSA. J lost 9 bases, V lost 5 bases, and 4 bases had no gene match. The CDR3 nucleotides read TGTGCCAGCAGCGTGACTAGCGGGAGGTCTGAGCAGTTCTTC. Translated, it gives CASSVTSGRSEQFF.

The CDR3 sequence: CAWSVHGQGSRGYTF. The CDR3, as DNA: TGTGCCTGGAGTGTACATGGACAGGGGTCTCGTGGCTACACCTTC. This chain links TRBV30 with TRBJ1-2; 9 positions match TRBD1. The V gene's germline CDR1 is GTSNPN and CDR2 SVGIG (reference sequence). The CDR3 spans 15 residues. The V and J ends lost 0 bases and 7 bases, in that order; junction bases with no gene match: 9.

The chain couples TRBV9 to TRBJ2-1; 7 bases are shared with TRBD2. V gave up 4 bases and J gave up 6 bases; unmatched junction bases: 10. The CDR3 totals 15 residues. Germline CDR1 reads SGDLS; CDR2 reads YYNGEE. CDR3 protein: CASSIDLTSINEQFF. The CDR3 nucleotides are TGTGCCAGCAGCATCGATTTGACTAGCATCAATGAGCAGTTCTTC.

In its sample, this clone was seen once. CDR3: CASTPLAGGPGETQYF. The CDR3, as DNA: TGTGCCAGTACCCCGCTCGCGGGAGGGCCGGGAGAGACCCAGTACTTC. This chain joins TRBV19 and TRBJ2-5, with 9 bases that match TRBD2. The V and J ends lost 7 bases and 4 bases, in that order; junction bases with no gene match: 13. CDR1 and CDR2 from the germline V gene are LNHDA and SQIVND (reference sequence). This CDR3 is 16 amino acids long.

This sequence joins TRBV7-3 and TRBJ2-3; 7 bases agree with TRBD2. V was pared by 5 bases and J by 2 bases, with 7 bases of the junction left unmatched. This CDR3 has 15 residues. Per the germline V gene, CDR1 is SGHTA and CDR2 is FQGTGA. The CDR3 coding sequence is TGTGCCAGCAGCGCTAGCGGAGTACTCACAGATACGCAGTATTTT. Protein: CASSASGVLTDTQYF.

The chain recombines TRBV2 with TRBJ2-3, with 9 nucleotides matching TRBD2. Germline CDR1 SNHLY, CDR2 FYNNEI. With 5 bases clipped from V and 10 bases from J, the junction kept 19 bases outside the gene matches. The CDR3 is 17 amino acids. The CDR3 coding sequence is TGTGCCAGCAGTCCACAGAGGTTTCCGGCTAGCGGGAACGCGCAGTATTTT. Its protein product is CASSPQRFPASGNAQYF. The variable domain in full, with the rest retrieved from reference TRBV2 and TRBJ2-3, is EPEVTQTPSHQVTQMGQEVILRCVPISNHLYFYWYRQILGQKVEFLVSFYNNEISEKSEIFDDQFSVERPDGSNFTLKIRSTKLEDSAMYFCASSPQRFPASGNAQYFGPGTRLTVL.

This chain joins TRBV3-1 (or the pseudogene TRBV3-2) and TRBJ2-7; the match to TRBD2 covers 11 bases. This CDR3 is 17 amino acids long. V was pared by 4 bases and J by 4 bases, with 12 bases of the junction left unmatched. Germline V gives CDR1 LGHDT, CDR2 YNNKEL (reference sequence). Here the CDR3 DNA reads TGTGCCAGCAGCCGTTCTCCGGGACTAGCGGTAAGGTACGAGCAGTACTTC. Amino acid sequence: CASSRSPGLAVRYEQYF.

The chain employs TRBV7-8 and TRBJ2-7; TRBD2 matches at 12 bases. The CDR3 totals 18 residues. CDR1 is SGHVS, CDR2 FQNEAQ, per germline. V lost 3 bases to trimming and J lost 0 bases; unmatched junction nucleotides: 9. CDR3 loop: CASSFSGTSGPLSYEQYF. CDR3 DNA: TGTGCCAGCAGCTTCTCCGGGACTAGCGGGCCCCTCTCCTACGAGCAGTACTTC.

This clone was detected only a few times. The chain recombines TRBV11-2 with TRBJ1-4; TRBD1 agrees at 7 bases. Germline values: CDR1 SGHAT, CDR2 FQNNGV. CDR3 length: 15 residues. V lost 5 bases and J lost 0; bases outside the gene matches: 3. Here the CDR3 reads CASSLQGATNEKLFF. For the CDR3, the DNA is TGTGCCAGCAGCCTCCAGGGGGCAACTAATGAAAAACTGTTTTTT.

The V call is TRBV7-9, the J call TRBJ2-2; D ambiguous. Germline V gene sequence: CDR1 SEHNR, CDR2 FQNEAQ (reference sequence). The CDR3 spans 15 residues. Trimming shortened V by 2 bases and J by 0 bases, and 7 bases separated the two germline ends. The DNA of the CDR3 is TGTGCCAGCAGCTTATTAGCAGCGAACACCGGGGAGCTGTTTTTT. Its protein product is CASSLLAANTGELFF. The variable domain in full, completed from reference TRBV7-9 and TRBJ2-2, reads DTGVSQNPRHKITKRGQNVTFRCDPISEHNRLYWYRQTLGQGPEFLTYFQNEAQLEKSRLLSDRFSAERPKGSFSTLEIQRTEQGDSAMYLCASSLLAANTGELFFGEGSRLTVL.

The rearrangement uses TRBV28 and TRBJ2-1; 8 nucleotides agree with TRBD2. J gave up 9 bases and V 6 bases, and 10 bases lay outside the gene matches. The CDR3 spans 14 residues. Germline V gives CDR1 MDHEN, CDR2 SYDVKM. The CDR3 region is CASRPGLVLGEQFF. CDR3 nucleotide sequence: TGTGCCAGCAGGCCGGGACTAGTCTTAGGTGAGCAGTTCTTC.

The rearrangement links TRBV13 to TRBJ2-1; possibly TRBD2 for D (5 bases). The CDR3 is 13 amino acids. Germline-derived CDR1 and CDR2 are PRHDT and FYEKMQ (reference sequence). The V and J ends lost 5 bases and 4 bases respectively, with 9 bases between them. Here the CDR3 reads CASSERIYNEQFF. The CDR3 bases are TGTGCCAGCAGCGAGCGGATTTACAATGAGCAGTTCTTC.

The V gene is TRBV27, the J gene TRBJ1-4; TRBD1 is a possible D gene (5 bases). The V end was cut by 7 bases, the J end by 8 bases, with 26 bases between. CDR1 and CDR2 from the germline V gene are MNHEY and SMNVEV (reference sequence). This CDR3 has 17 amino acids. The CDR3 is CASTRTGRAPGGEKLFF. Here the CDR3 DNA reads TGTGCCAGCACCCGAACAGGCCGGGCCCCGGGGGGAGAAAAACTGTTTTTT.

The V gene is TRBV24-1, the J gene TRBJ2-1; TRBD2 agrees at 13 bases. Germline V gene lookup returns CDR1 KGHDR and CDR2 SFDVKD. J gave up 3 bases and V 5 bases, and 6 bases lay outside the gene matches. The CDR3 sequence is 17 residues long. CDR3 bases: TGTGCCACCAGTGGTGGGACTAGCGGGGTCATCTACAATGAGCAGTTCTTC. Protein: CATSGGTSGVIYNEQFF.

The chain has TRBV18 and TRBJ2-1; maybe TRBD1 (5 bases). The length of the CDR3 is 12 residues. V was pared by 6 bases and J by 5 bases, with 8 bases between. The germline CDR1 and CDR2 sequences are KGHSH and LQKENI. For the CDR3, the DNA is TGTGCCAGCTCTCAGACAGACAATGAGCAGTTCTTC. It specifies CASSQTDNEQFF.

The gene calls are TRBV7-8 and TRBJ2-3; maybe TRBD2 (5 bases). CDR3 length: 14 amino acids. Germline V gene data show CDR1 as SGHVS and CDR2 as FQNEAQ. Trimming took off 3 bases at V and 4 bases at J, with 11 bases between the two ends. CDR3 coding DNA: TGTGCCAGCAGCTTCGGTAGCGTGGCAGATACGCAGTATTTT. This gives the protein CASSFGSVADTQYF.

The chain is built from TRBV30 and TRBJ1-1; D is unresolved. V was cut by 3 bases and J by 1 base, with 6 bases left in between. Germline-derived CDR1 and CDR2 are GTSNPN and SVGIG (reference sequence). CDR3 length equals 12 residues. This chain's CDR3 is CAWRFGNTEAFF. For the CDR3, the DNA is TGTGCCTGGAGATTCGGGAACACTGAAGCTTTCTTT.

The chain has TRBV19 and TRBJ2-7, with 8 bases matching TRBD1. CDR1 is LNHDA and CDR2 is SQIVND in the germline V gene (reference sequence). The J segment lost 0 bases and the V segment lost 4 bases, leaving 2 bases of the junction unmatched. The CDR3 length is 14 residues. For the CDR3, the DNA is TGTGCCAGTAGTAATGGACAGGGCTCCTACGAGCAGTACTTC. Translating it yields CASSNGQGSYEQYF.

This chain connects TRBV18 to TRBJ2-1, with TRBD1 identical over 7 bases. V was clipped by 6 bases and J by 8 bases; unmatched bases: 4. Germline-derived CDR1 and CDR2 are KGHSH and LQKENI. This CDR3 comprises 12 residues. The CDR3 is CASSRDSYEQFF. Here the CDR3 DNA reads TGTGCCAGCTCTCGGGACAGCTATGAGCAGTTCTTC. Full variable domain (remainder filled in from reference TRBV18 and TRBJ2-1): NAGVMQNPRHLVRRRGQEARLRCSPMKGHSHVYWYRQLPEEGLKFMVYLQKENIIDESGMPKERFSAEFPKEGPSILRIQQVVRGDSAAYFCASSRDSYEQFFGPGTRLTVL.

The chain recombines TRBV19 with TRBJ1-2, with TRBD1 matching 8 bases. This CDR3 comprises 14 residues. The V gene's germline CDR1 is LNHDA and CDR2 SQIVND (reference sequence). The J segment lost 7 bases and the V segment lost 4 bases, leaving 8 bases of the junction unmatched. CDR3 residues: CASSTDRALGGYTF. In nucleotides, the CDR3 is TGTGCCAGTAGTACGGACAGGGCCCTCGGTGGCTACACCTTC.

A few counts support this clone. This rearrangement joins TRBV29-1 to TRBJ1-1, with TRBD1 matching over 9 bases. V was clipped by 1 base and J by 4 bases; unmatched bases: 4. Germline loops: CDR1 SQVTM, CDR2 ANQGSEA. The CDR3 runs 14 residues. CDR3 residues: CSVEGGQGPTEAFF. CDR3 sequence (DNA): TGCAGCGTTGAAGGAGGACAGGGGCCCACTGAAGCTTTCTTT.

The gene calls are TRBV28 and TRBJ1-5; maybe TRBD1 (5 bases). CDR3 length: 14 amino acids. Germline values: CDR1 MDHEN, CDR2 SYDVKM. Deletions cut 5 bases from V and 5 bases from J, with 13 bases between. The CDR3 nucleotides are TGTGCCAGCAGTACCGCGCGGGGGGATCAGCCCCAGCATTTT. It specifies CASSTARGDQPQHF.

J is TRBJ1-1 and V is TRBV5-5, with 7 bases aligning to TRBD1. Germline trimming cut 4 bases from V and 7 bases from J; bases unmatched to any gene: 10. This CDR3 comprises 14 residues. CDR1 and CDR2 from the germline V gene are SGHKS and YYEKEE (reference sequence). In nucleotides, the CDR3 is TGTGCCAGCAGCCTGGGAGGGGGCGGGGTTGAAGCTTTCTTT. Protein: CASSLGGGGVEAFF.

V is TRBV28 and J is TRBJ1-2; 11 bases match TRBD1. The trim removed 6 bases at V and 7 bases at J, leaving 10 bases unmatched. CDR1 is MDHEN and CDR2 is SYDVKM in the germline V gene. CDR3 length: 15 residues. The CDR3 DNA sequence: TGTGCCAGCAGCTTAAGGACAGGGGGCGAGAGTGGCTACACCTTC. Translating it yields CASSLRTGGESGYTF.

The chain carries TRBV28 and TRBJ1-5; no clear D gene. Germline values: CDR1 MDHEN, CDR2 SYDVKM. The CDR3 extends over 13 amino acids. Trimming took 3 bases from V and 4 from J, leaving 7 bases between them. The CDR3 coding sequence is TGTGCCAGCAGTTTCGGCGGGAATCAGCCCCAGCATTTT. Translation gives CASSFGGNQPQHF. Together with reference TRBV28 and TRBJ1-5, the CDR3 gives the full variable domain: DVKVTQSSRYLVKRTGEKVFLECVQDMDHENMFWYRQDPGLGLRLIYFSYDVKMKEKGDIPEGYSVSREKKERFSLILESASTNQTSMYLCASSFGGNQPQHFGDGTRLSIL.

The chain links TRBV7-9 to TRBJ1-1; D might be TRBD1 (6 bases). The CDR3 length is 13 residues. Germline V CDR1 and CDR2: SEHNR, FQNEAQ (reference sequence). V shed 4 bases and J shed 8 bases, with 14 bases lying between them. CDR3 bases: TGTGCCAGCAGCTCCCGGGGCGGACAGGAAGCTTTCTTT. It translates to CASSSRGGQEAFF.

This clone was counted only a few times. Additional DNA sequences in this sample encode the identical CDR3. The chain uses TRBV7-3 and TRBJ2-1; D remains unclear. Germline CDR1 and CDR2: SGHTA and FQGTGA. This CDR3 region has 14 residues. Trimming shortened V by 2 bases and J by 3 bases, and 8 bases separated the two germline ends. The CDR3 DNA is TGTGCCAGCAGCTTAGGCGGCGGCTACAATGAGCAGTTCTTC. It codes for CASSLGGGYNEQFF.

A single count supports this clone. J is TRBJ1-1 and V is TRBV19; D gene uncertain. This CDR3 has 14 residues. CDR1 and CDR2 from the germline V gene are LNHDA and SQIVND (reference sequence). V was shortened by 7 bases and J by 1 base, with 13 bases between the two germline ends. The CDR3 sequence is CASISGRGNTEAFF. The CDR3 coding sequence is TGTGCCAGTATTTCGGGTAGAGGGAACACTGAAGCTTTCTTT. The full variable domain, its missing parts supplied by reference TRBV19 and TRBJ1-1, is DGGITQSPKYLFRKEGQNVTLSCEQNLNHDAMYWYRQDPGQGLRLIYYSQIVNDFQKGDIAEGYSVSREKKESFPLTVTSAQKNPTAFYLCASISGRGNTEAFFGQGTRLTVV.

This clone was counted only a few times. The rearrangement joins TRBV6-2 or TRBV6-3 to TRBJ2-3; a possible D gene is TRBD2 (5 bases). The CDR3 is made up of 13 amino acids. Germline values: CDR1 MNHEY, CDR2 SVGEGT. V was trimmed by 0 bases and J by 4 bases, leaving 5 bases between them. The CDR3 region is CASSYSLADTQYF. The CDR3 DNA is TGTGCCAGCAGTTACTCACTAGCAGATACGCAGTATTTT.

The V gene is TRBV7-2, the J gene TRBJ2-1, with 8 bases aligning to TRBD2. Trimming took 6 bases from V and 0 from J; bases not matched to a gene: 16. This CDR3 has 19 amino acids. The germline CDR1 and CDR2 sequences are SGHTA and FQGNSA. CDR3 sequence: CASSSMGGTRLSSYNEQFF. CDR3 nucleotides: TGTGCCAGCAGTTCCATGGGGGGGACTAGGTTGAGCTCCTACAATGAGCAGTTCTTC.

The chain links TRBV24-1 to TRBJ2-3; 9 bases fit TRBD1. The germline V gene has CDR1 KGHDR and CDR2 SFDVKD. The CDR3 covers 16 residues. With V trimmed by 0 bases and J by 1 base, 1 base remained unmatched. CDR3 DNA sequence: TGTGCCACCAGTGATTTGGGGGACAGGGGCACAGATACGCAGTATTTT. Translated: CATSDLGDRGTDTQYF.